One T cell receptor (beta chain) is described in this entry. This specimen belongs to a study of T cells after yellow fever vaccination. TCRdb reprocessed the 5' RACE reads via MiXCR and lists one record per CDR3 protein. The sample lists hundreds of thousands of distinct CDR3 sequences; around an eighth were seen once. This CDR3 is built from 14 residues. V lost 5 bases, J lost 8 bases, and 9 bases stayed unmatched. The germline V gene has CDR1 SGHTA and CDR2 FQGNSA. The genes are TRBV7-2 and TRBJ1-2; 9 bases are a match to TRBD1. The input for sequencing was CD4+ T cells sorted from PBMCs, taken 15 days after the yellow fever booster vaccination. This receptor was taken from a man younger than 30 who received the YFV17D yellow fever vaccine. The CDR3 sequence is CASSGAQGATGYTF. The CDR3 bases are TGTGCCAGCAGCGGTGCACAGGGGGCTACGGGCTACACCTTC.